This T cell receptor beta chain comes out of a study of blood T cells in healthy people across ages. Through a sample-barcoded 5' primer and a J-beta primer mix, a second PCR was run for 7 to 11 cycles. Each cDNA molecule, via a template-switch adaptor with 12 random nucleotides, was tagged. TCRdb called the 5' RACE reads again in MiXCR, with one record for every CDR3 protein. The top ten hold around 4% of the sample, which has about 1.5 million distinct CDR3 sequences, roughly two fifths seen once. CDR1 is MNHEY and CDR2 is SVGAGI in the germline V gene. V was shortened by 0 bases and J by 0 bases, with 12 bases between the two germline ends. CDR3 length: 16 residues. The amount of total RNA extracted per sample was at least 5.5 micrograms. Whole-study results and caveats: Since the PBMCs were unsorted, naive and antigen-experienced cells could not be conclusively compared.

This clonotype appeared a few times. Its antigen remains unknown. Sample: blood. This chain uses TRBV6-5 with TRBJ2-7; D possibly corresponds to TRBD2 (6 bases). The source of this sequence is a woman between 18 and 29 years old in good health. The DNA of the CDR3 is TGTGCCAGCAGTTACTCGGCTGAGCGGGCCTCCTACGAGCAGTACTTC. Its protein product is CASSYSAERASYEQYF.